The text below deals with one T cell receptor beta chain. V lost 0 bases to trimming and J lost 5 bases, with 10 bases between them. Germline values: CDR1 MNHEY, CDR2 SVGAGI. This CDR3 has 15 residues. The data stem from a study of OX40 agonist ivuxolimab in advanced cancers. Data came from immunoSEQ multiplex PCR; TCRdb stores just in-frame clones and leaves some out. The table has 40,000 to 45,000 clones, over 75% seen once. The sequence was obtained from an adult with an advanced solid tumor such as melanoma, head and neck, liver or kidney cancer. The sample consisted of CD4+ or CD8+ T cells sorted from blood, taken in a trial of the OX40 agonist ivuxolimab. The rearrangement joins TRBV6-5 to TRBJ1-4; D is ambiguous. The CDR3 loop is CASSYSGYSNEKLFF. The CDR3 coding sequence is TGTGCCAGCAGTTACTCAGGGTACAGCAATGAAAAACTGTTTTTT.